Each of the 8 T cell receptor beta chains below was sequenced from the same sample in a study of cytomegalovirus exposure and HLA in healthy donors. Amplification used 60 Vbeta primers and 13 Jbeta primers. Clones were sequenced by immunoSEQ multiplex PCR, and TCRdb holds only the in-frame ones, with some missing. The repertoire holds fewer than 200,000 clones, about 85% seen once, with roughly 4.5% in the top ten. Sequencing was carried out using PBMCs. Receptors originate from a woman between 45 and 65 years old in good health and CMV-seropositive.

This clone was observed once. The genes are TRBV7-2 and TRBJ2-7; 7 positions match TRBD1. V gave up 1 base and J gave up 6 bases; unmatched junction bases: 6. The CDR3 extends over 14 amino acids. CDR1 is SGHTA and CDR2 is FQGNSA in the germline V gene. This CDR3 is CASSLGDRVGEQYF. The DNA of the CDR3 is TGTGCCAGCAGCTTAGGAGACAGGGTGGGCGAGCAGTACTTC.

This clone was counted between two and nine times. The J gene is TRBJ1-1, the V gene TRBV7-8; D is undetermined. Trimming shortened V by 0 bases and J by 4 bases, and 9 bases separated the two germline ends. Germline V gene lookup returns CDR1 SGHVS and CDR2 FQNEAQ. The CDR3 is made up of 14 amino acids. This CDR3 is CASSLAQAPTEAFF. The CDR3 coding sequence is TGTGCCAGCAGCTTAGCCCAAGCCCCCACTGAAGCTTTCTTT.

The rearrangement uses TRBV7-2 and TRBJ2-2; 7 nucleotides align to TRBD2. V was pared by 5 bases and J by 5 bases, with 5 bases of the junction left unmatched. Germline V lookup: CDR1 SGHTA, CDR2 FQGNSA. The CDR3 has 14 residues. The CDR3 DNA reads TGTGCCAGCAGCCGGGCGGGGGAAACCGGGGAGCTGTTTTTT. Its translation: CASSRAGETGELFF.

This CDR3 reads CASSLSPLGADQPQHF. The CDR3, as DNA: TGCGCCAGCAGCTTGTCTCCCTTGGGGGCTGATCAGCCCCAGCATTTT. This chain connects TRBV5-1 to TRBJ1-5, with a possible D match to TRBD1 (6 bases). V gave up 1 base and J gave up 5 bases, with 16 bases separating them. The CDR3 has 16 residues. Germline V gives CDR1 SGHRS, CDR2 YFSETQ.

The gene calls are TRBV4-1 and TRBJ2-7; the match to TRBD2 covers 14 bases. The CDR3 is 17 residues long. Germline V gene data show CDR1 as MGHRA and CDR2 as YSYEKL. The J segment lost 1 base and the V segment lost 4 bases, leaving 6 bases of the junction unmatched. This CDR3 reads CASSLARLAGGSYEQYF. CDR3 DNA: TGCGCCAGCAGCCTCGCCCGACTAGCGGGAGGGTCCTACGAGCAGTACTTC.

This chain links TRBV6-5 with TRBJ1-5, with D maybe TRBD1 (6 bases). Trimming pared 4 bases from V and 4 bases from J, leaving 8 bases between. Germline assignment: CDR1 MNHEY and CDR2 SVGAGI. The CDR3 length is 13 residues. The CDR3 here is CASSSDRNQPQHF. CDR3 in DNA: TGTGCCAGCAGTTCCGACAGGAATCAGCCCCAGCATTTT.

The chain recombines TRBV7-2 with TRBJ2-1; D gene unclear. The V end lost 1 base, the J end lost 9 bases, and 4 bases lay between the germline ends. The CDR3 sequence is 11 residues long. Germline V gene sequence: CDR1 SGHTA, CDR2 FQGNSA. The CDR3 sequence: CASSLGVEQFF. The CDR3 DNA reads TGTGCCAGCAGCTTAGGCGTTGAGCAGTTCTTC. The whole variable domain, remainder taken from reference TRBV7-2 and TRBJ2-1, is GAGVSQSPSNKVTEKGKDVELRCDPISGHTALYWYRQSLGQGLEFLIYFQGNSAPDKSGLPSDRFSAERTGGSVSTLTIQRTQQEDSAVYLCASSLGVEQFFGPGTRLTVL.

V gene TRBV19 combines with J gene TRBJ1-2; D uncertain. Between the trimmed V and J ends, which lost 3 bases and 7 bases, there was a span of 15 bases. The CDR3 sequence is 14 residues long. Germline V gene sequence: CDR1 LNHDA, CDR2 SQIVND (reference sequence). Here the CDR3 reads CASSMAQSGGGYTF. CDR3 DNA sequence: TGTGCCAGTAGTATGGCCCAGTCCGGAGGTGGCTACACCTTC.